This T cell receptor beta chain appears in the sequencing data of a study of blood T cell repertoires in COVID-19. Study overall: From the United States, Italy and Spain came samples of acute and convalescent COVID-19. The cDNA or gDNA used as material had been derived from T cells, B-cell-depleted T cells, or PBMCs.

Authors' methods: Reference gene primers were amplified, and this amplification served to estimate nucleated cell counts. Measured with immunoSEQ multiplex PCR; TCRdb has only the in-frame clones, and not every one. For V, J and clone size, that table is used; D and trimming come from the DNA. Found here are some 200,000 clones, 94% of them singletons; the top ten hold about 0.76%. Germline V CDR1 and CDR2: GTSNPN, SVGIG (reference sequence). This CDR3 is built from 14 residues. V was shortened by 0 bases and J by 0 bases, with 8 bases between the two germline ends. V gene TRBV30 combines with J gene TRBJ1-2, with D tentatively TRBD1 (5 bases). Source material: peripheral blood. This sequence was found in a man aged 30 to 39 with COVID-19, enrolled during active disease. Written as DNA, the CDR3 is TGTGCCTGGAGTGTCGACAGAACTAACTATGGCTACACCTTC. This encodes CAWSVDRTNYGYTF.